These 11 T cell receptor beta chains were sequenced from one sample in a study of blood T cell repertoires in COVID-19. Assay: immunoSEQ multiplex PCR; the TCRdb copy retains only in-frame clones and omits some. The sample carries fewer than 70,000 clones, 84% recorded once. Sample: peripheral blood. These receptors were obtained from a man in his forties or fifties with active COVID-19.

This clone was observed a few times. The chain links TRBV5-4 to TRBJ1-6; the match to TRBD1 covers 9 bases. Germline trimming cut 3 bases from V and 0 bases from J; bases unmatched to any gene: 4. The CDR3 sequence is 17 residues long. Germline V gives CDR1 SGHNT, CDR2 YYREEE (reference sequence). DNA of the CDR3: TGTGCCAGCAGCTCGGGACAGGGCAGCTCCTATAATTCACCCCTCCACTTT. It encodes CASSSGQGSSYNSPLHF.

The V and J genes are TRBV5-1 and TRBJ1-1, with 9 bases that match TRBD1. In germline, CDR1 is SGHRS, CDR2 YFSETQ. The trim removed 2 bases at V and 2 bases at J, leaving 7 bases unmatched. The length of the CDR3 is 16 residues. CDR3: CASSFEAGQGNTEAFF. DNA for the CDR3: TGCGCCAGCAGCTTCGAAGCGGGACAGGGCAACACTGAAGCTTTCTTT.

This clone was seen once. V is TRBV2 and J is TRBJ1-5; no definite D call. This CDR3 region has 13 residues. The V and J ends lost 8 bases and 5 bases respectively, with 13 bases between them. The germline V gene has CDR1 SNHLY and CDR2 FYNNEI. The CDR3 is CASARGRDQPQHF. The CDR3 DNA reads TGTGCCAGCGCAAGAGGGCGGGATCAGCCCCAGCATTTT.

The chain carries TRBV5-1 and TRBJ1-4; no definite D call. The V end was cut by 7 bases, the J end by 4 bases, with 14 bases between. There are 14 residues in the CDR3. In germline, CDR1 is SGHRS, CDR2 YFSETQ. CDR3 loop: CASRPARLNEKLFF. The CDR3 nucleotides read TGCGCCAGCCGCCCCGCCAGACTTAATGAAAAACTGTTTTTT.

The chain recombines TRBV2 with TRBJ2-1; D is unresolved. Trimming cost V 5 bases and J 7 bases, with 12 bases left between them. The CDR3 extends over 13 amino acids. Germline CDR1 SNHLY, CDR2 FYNNEI. DNA of the CDR3: TGTGCCAGCAGTCCGGGTGAAAGTAATGAGCAGTTCTTC. Translated, it gives CASSPGESNEQFF.

The chain links TRBV29-1 to TRBJ1-1; TRBD1 is a possible D gene (5 bases). The germline gives CDR1 SQVTM, CDR2 ANQGSEA. Deletions cut 7 bases from V and 3 bases from J, with 9 bases between. The CDR3 is 11 residues long. In nucleotides, the CDR3 is TGCAGCGCCCAGGGTGACACTGAAGCTTTCTTT. Its translation is CSAQGDTEAFF.

This rearrangement joins TRBV2 to TRBJ2-7; maybe TRBD2 (6 bases). From germline, CDR1 is SNHLY and CDR2 FYNNEI. The CDR3 consists of 15 residues. V dropped 7 bases and J dropped 1 base, with 17 bases sitting between them. The CDR3: CASTLGGMISYEQYF. The DNA for the CDR3 is TGTGCCAGCACTTTAGGCGGGATGATTTCCTACGAGCAGTACTTC.

The chain carries TRBV11-2 and TRBJ2-2; perhaps TRBD1 as D (5 bases). CDR3 size: 14 residues. The ends were cut back, 2 bases at V and 4 bases at J, with 8 bases in the middle. Germline V lookup: CDR1 SGHAT, CDR2 FQNNGV. This CDR3 reads CASSLLGPTGELFF. DNA of the CDR3: TGTGCCAGCAGCTTACTGGGGCCCACCGGGGAGCTGTTTTTT.

This clone was detected only a few times. The CDR3 nucleotides read TGCAGCGTAACAGGAACATATGGCTACACCTTC. Translation gives CSVTGTYGYTF. The genes are TRBV29-1 and TRBJ1-2; tentatively, D is TRBD1 (5 bases). Germline V gives CDR1 SQVTM, CDR2 ANQGSEA. V lost 6 bases to trimming and J lost 5 bases, with 10 bases between them. This CDR3 has 11 residues.

The chain employs TRBV30 and TRBJ1-1; TRBD1 agrees at 9 bases. V trimming: 8 bases; J trimming: 3 bases; junction bases outside the gene matches: 4. Germline CDR1 and CDR2: GTSNPN and SVGIG (reference sequence). The CDR3 is 12 residues long. The CDR3 DNA follows: TGTGCCCGGACAGGGGATGACACTGAAGCTTTCTTT. Amino acids: CARTGDDTEAFF.

Here the CDR3 reads CASSGRTGANEKLFF. In DNA form, the CDR3 reads TGTGCCAGCAGTGGACGGACAGGTGCTAATGAAAAACTGTTTTTT. V is TRBV2 and J is TRBJ1-4; 7 bases map to TRBD1. The V segment lost 4 bases and the J segment 3 bases; nucleotides outside the gene matches: 5. Germline loops: CDR1 SNHLY, CDR2 FYNNEI. The CDR3 is 15 residues long.